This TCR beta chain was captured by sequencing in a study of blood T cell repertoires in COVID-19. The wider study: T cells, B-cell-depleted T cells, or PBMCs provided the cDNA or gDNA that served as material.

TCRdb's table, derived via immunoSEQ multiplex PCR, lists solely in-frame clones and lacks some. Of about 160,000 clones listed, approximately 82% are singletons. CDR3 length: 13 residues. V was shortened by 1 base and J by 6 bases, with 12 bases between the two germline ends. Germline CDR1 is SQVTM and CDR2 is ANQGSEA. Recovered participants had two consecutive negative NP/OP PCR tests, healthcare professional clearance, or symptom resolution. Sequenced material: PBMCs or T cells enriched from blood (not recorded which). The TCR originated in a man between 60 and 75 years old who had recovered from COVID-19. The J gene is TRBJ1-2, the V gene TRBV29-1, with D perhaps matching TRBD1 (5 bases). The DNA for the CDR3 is TGCAGCGTTGAAGGAGTAGGGGCGGATGGCTACACCTTC. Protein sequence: CSVEGVGADGYTF.